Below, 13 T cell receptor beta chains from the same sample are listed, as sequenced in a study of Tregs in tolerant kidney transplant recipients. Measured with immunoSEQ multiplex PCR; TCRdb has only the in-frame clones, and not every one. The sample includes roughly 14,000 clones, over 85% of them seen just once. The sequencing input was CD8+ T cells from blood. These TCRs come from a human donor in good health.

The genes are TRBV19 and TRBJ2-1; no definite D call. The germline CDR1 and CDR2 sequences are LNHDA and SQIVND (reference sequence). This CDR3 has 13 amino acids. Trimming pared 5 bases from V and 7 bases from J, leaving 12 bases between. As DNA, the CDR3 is TGTGCCAGTAGTGCCCGGCGTGTGAATGAGCAGTTCTTC. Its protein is CASSARRVNEQFF.

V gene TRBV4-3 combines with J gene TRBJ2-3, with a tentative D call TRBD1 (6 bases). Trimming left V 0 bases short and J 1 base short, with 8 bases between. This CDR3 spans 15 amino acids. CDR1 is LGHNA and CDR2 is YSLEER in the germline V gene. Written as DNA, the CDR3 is TGCGCCAGCAGCCAAGATGGGGGCCGCACAGATACGCAGTATTTT. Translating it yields CASSQDGGRTDTQYF.

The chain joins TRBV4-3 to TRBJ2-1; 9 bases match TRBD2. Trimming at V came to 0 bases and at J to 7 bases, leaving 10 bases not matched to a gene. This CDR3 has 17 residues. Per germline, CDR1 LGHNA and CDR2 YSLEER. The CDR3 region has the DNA TGCGCCAGCAGCCAAGAATCGCGTCTAGCGGGGTGGAATGAGCAGTTCTTC. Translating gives CASSQESRLAGWNEQFF.

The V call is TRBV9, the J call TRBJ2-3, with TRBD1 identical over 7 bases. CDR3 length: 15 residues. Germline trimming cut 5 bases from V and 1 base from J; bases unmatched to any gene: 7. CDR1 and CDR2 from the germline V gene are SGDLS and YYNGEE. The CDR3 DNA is TGTGCCAGCAGGACCGGGACAGCTCGCACAGATACGCAGTATTTT. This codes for CASRTGTARTDTQYF. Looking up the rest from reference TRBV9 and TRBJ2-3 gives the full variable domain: DSGVTQTPKHLITATGQRVTLRCSPRSGDLSVYWYQQSLDQGLQFLIQYYNGEERAKGNILERFSAQQFPDLHSELNLSSLELGDSALYFCASRTGTARTDTQYFGPGTRLTVL.

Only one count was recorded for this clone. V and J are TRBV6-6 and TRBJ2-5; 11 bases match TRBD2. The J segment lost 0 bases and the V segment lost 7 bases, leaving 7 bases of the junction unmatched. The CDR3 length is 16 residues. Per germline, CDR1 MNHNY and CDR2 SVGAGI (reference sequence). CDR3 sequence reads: CASKLLAGEYQETQYF. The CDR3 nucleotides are TGTGCCAGCAAGTTACTAGCGGGGGAATACCAAGAGACCCAGTACTTC.

CDR3 DNA: TGTGCCACCAGCACTGAAGTAGGGGGGAGCTCGCTAGGGGAGCAGTACTTC. This codes for CATSTEVGGSSLGEQYF. The V and J genes are TRBV15 and TRBJ2-7; D assignment may be TRBD1 or TRBD2 (6 bases each). V was shortened by 4 bases and J by 7 bases, with 26 bases between the two germline ends. Per the germline V gene, CDR1 is LNHNV and CDR2 is YYDKDF (reference sequence). CDR3 size: 17 residues.

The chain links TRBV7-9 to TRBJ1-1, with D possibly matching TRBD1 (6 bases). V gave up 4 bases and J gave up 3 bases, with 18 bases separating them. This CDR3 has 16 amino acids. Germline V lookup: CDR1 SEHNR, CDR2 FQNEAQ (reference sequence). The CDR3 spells CASSSNRELADTEAFF. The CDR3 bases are TGTGCCAGCAGCTCTAACAGGGAGTTGGCTGACACTGAAGCTTTCTTT.

Written as DNA, the CDR3 is TGTGCCAGCACGGCAGGGGGAACCTATGGCTACACCTTC. Translated, it gives CASTAGGTYGYTF. The gene calls are TRBV9 and TRBJ1-2; 7 positions agree with TRBD1. Trimming took 6 bases from V and 4 from J; bases not matched to a gene: 6. This CDR3 is built from 13 residues. Germline V gene data show CDR1 as SGDLS and CDR2 as YYNGEE.

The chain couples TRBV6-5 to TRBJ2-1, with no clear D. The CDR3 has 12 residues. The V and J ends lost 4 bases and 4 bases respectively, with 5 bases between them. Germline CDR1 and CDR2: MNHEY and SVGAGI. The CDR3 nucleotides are TGTGCCAGCAGTTCAACTTACAATGAGCAGTTCTTC. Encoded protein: CASSSTYNEQFF.

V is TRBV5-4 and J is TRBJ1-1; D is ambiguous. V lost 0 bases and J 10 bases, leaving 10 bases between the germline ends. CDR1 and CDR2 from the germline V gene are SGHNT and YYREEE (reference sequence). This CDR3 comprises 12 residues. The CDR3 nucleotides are TGTGCCAGCAGCTTGGGGAGTTCCGTAGCTTTCTTT. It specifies CASSLGSSVAFF.

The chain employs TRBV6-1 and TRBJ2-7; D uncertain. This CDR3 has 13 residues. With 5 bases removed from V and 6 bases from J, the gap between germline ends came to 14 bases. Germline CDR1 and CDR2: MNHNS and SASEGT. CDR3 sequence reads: CASSYGEAREQYF. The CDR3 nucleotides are TGTGCCAGCAGTTATGGTGAAGCTCGCGAGCAGTACTTC.

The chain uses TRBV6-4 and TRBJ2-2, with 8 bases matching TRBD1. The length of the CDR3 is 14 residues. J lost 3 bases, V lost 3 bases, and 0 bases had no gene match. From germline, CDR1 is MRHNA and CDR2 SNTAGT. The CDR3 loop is CASSEGQDTGELFF. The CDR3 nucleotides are TGTGCCAGCAGTGAGGGACAGGACACCGGGGAGCTGTTTTTT.

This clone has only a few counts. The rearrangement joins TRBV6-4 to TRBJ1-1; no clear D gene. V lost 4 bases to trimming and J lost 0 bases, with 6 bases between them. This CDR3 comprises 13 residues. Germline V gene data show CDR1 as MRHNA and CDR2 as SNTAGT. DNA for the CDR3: TGTGCCAGCAGTGTAGGGATGAACACTGAAGCTTTCTTT. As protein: CASSVGMNTEAFF.